What follows are 30 T cell receptor beta chains derived from one specimen sequenced in a study of PD-1 blockade in classical Hodgkin lymphoma. Clones were sequenced by immunoSEQ multiplex PCR, and TCRdb holds only the in-frame ones, with some missing. Here the sample spans roughly 21,000 clones, 85% to 90% being singletons. The sample's time point: cycle 4 day 1 (C4D1), after around six weeks of nivolumab. Relapse was seen in all patients after autologous stem cell transplantation, and brentuximab vedotin exposure was variable. The source material was peripheral blood mononuclear cells (PBMCs), sampled before the fourth cycle of nivolumab. Receptors were obtained from a human donor with classical Hodgkin lymphoma.

The chain has TRBV4-1 and TRBJ1-1; D gene uncertain. The V gene's germline CDR1 is MGHRA and CDR2 YSYEKL. The V end lost 0 bases, the J end lost 5 bases, and 4 bases lay between the germline ends. This CDR3 contains 12 residues. The CDR3 DNA sequence: TGCGCCAGCAGCCAAGATTGGACTGAAGCTTTCTTT. Translated, it gives CASSQDWTEAFF.

This chain uses TRBV5-6 with TRBJ1-6, with D unclear. This CDR3 spans 14 amino acids. The V gene's germline CDR1 is SGHDT and CDR2 YYEEEE. Trimming took off 4 bases at V and 4 bases at J, with 9 bases between the two ends. Here the CDR3 DNA reads TGTGCCAGCAGCGTTATTAGGTATAATTCACCCCTCCACTTT. Amino acid sequence: CASSVIRYNSPLHF.

The J gene is TRBJ1-5, the V gene TRBV20-1; D may be TRBD1 (5 bases). CDR1 is DFQATT, CDR2 SNEGSKA, per germline (reference sequence). CDR3 length: 11 residues. Trimming left V 6 bases short and J 7 bases short, with 10 bases between. CDR3 sequence: CSAGGGQPQHF. As DNA, the CDR3 is TGCAGTGCGGGGGGAGGGCAGCCCCAGCATTTT.

The chain combines TRBV4-1 with TRBJ1-1; 8 nucleotides align to TRBD1. The length of the CDR3 is 15 residues. Per the germline V gene, CDR1 is MGHRA and CDR2 is YSYEKL. J was trimmed by 5 bases and V by 5 bases; bases with no gene match: 10. The CDR3 nucleotides are TGCGCCAGCAGCGACGATGGACAGGGATTAACTGAAGCTTTCTTT. It translates to CASSDDGQGLTEAFF.

CDR3 sequence: CAALGTGGTGELFF. CDR3 DNA: TGTGCCGCCCTCGGGACAGGCGGCACCGGGGAGCTGTTTTTT. The V and J genes are TRBV28 and TRBJ2-2; 8 nucleotides match TRBD1. There are 14 residues in the CDR3. V shed 11 bases, J shed 4 bases, and the junction held 9 bases outside the gene matches. The germline CDR1 and CDR2 sequences are MDHEN and SYDVKM.

The chain combines TRBV2 with TRBJ2-5; D might be TRBD1 (5 bases). This CDR3 region has 14 residues. The germline V gene encodes CDR1 SNHLY and CDR2 FYNNEI. V gave up 6 bases and J gave up 0 bases, with 11 bases separating them. CDR3: CASSQGHNQETQYF. For the CDR3, the DNA is TGTGCCAGCAGCCAAGGACACAACCAAGAGACCCAGTACTTC.

V and J are TRBV11-2 and TRBJ2-5, with a tentative D call TRBD1 (5 bases). This CDR3 comprises 15 residues. The V gene lost 0 bases and the J gene lost 5 bases, with 13 bases spanning the gap. In germline, CDR1 is SGHAT, CDR2 FQNNGV. The CDR3 is CASSLDRSQGETQYF. In DNA form, the CDR3 reads TGTGCCAGCAGCTTAGATAGAAGCCAGGGCGAGACCCAGTACTTC. Complete variable domain (other parts from reference TRBV11-2 and TRBJ2-5): EAGVAQSPRYKIIEKRQSVAFWCNPISGHATLYWYQQILGQGPKLLIQFQNNGVVDDSQLPKDRFSAERLKGVDSTLKIQPAKLEDSAVYLCASSLDRSQGETQYFGPGTRLLVL.

Within the sample, this clone is medium-sized. V is TRBV7-6 and J is TRBJ1-5; 7 bases are a match to TRBD1. J was trimmed by 6 bases and V by 2 bases; bases with no gene match: 7. Germline-derived CDR1 and CDR2 are SGHVS and FNYEAQ. CDR3 length: 15 amino acids. This CDR3 is CASSLRQGGGQPQHF. The DNA of the CDR3 is TGTGCCAGCAGCTTAAGACAGGGAGGGGGTCAGCCCCAGCATTTT.

V gene TRBV7-9 combines with J gene TRBJ2-5, with 12 bases matching TRBD2. With 3 bases clipped from V and 5 bases from J, the junction kept 10 bases outside the gene matches. Germline V CDR1 and CDR2: SEHNR, FQNEAQ (reference sequence). The CDR3 length is 17 residues. The CDR3 DNA reads as TGTGCCAGCAGCTTCCCTAGCGGGAGGGCCTTACAGGAGACCCAGTACTTC. It translates to CASSFPSGRALQETQYF.

The genes are TRBV19 and TRBJ1-1; D is undetermined. Between the trimmed V and J ends, which lost 4 bases and 1 base, there was a span of 7 bases. The CDR3 runs to 13 residues. Germline CDR1 and CDR2: LNHDA and SQIVND (reference sequence). The CDR3 bases are TGTGCCAGTAGTAGGCAAACGAACACTGAAGCTTTCTTT. Its translation is CASSRQTNTEAFF.

V usage is TRBV27 and J usage is TRBJ2-2; D uncertain. Germline V CDR1 and CDR2: MNHEY, SMNVEV (reference sequence). CDR3 size: 16 residues. Trimming stripped 2 bases from V and 0 bases from J, with 10 bases between. CDR3 loop: CASSLIRFANTGELFF. The CDR3 nucleotides are TGTGCCAGCAGTTTAATCCGGTTCGCGAACACCGGGGAGCTGTTTTTT.

J is TRBJ2-1 and V is TRBV6-1, with 11 bases that match TRBD1. CDR3 length: 15 amino acids. Germline V gene sequence: CDR1 MNHNS, CDR2 SASEGT. The ends lost 8 bases at V and 6 bases at J; junction bases unmatched: 9. DNA for the CDR3: TGTGCCAGCGGTGCCGGACAGGGGGCAGGCAATGAGCAGTTCTTC. Protein product: CASGAGQGAGNEQFF.

V gene TRBV27 combines with J gene TRBJ2-1; D remains unclear. CDR1 and CDR2 (germline): MNHEY, SMNVEV (reference sequence). Trimming left V 8 bases short and J 1 base short, with 6 bases between. There are 12 residues in the CDR3. For the CDR3, the DNA is TGTGCCAGCGCCAAGTCCTACAATGAGCAGTTCTTC. This sequence encodes CASAKSYNEQFF.

The chain recombines TRBV6-5 with TRBJ2-5; D remains ambiguous. V gave up 5 bases and J gave up 5 bases, with 9 bases separating them. This CDR3 comprises 12 residues. Germline V gene sequence: CDR1 MNHEY, CDR2 SVGAGI. The CDR3 reads CASSSPGETQYF. For the CDR3, the DNA is TGTGCCAGCAGTAGCCCCGGGGAGACCCAGTACTTC.

V usage is TRBV4-2 and J usage is TRBJ2-3; TRBD2 agrees at 8 bases. Germline values: CDR1 LGHNA, CDR2 YNFKEQ. V shed 1 base, J shed 0 bases, and the junction held 12 bases outside the gene matches. The CDR3 has 19 residues. CDR3 sequence (DNA): TGTGCCAGCAGCCAAGTCTGGTGGTTGGTAGCGGGGAGCACAGATACGCAGTATTTT. Its translation: CASSQVWWLVAGSTDTQYF.

This sequence joins TRBV2 and TRBJ1-4; D is uncertain. The CDR3 totals 13 residues. The V end was cut by 2 bases, the J end by 10 bases, with 11 bases between. Looked up from germline, CDR1 is SNHLY and CDR2 is FYNNEI. CDR3 region: CASSERWEGKLFF. CDR3 sequence (DNA): TGTGCCAGCAGTGAAAGATGGGAGGGAAAACTGTTTTTT. The full variable domain, in which reference TRBV2 and TRBJ1-4 provide the parts outside the CDR3, is EPEVTQTPSHQVTQMGQEVILRCVPISNHLYFYWYRQILGQKVEFLVSFYNNEISEKSEIFDDQFSVERPDGSNFTLKIRSTKLEDSAMYFCASSERWEGKLFFGSGTQLSVL.

The V and J genes are TRBV5-1 and TRBJ2-1, with 13 bases matching TRBD2. Looked up from germline, CDR1 is SGHRS and CDR2 is YFSETQ. The CDR3 runs to 15 residues. V gave up 4 bases and J gave up 9 bases; unmatched junction bases: 7. CDR3 in amino acids: CASSGLAGASVEQFF. DNA of the CDR3: TGCGCCAGCAGCGGACTAGCGGGGGCCTCCGTTGAGCAGTTCTTC.

The rearrangement uses TRBV2 and TRBJ1-2; D is possibly TRBD1 (5 bases). V was clipped by 0 bases and J by 4 bases, with 9 bases between them. The germline V gene encodes CDR1 SNHLY and CDR2 FYNNEI. The CDR3 is 14 amino acids. The CDR3 DNA is TGTGCCAGCAGTGAAGCACAGGCCTTCTATGGCTACACCTTC. This codes for CASSEAQAFYGYTF.

J is TRBJ2-1 and V is TRBV14, with 11 bases fitting TRBD2. With 7 bases clipped from V and 0 bases from J, the junction kept 17 bases outside the gene matches. This CDR3 comprises 20 residues. CDR1 is SGHDN, CDR2 FVKESK, per germline. In DNA form, the CDR3 reads TGTGCCAGCATCCCCCACCGGACTAGCGGGTTTCCCAGCTCCTACAATGAGCAGTTCTTC. Protein product: CASIPHRTSGFPSSYNEQFF.

This chain joins TRBV6-6 and TRBJ1-3; no definite D call. Germline assignment: CDR1 MNHNY and CDR2 SVGAGI (reference sequence). This CDR3 is 14 amino acids long. Trimming shortened V by 3 bases and J by 2 bases, and 8 bases separated the two germline ends. The CDR3 here is CASSYEIAGNTIYF. For the CDR3, the DNA is TGTGCCAGCAGTTATGAGATCGCTGGAAACACCATATATTTT.

This clone was picked up one time. V gene TRBV19 combines with J gene TRBJ2-7, with D possibly matching TRBD1 (5 bases). The CDR3 has 12 residues. Trimming pared 10 bases from V and 5 bases from J, leaving 15 bases between. Germline V CDR1 and CDR2: LNHDA, SQIVND (reference sequence). The CDR3 nucleotides read TGTGCCACCAAACAGGTCGGCCACGAGCAGTACTTC. Translated, it gives CATKQVGHEQYF.

This clone appeared a single time. The chain recombines TRBV15 with TRBJ2-7; TRBD1 agrees at 7 bases. The CDR3 length is 15 residues. The V segment lost 0 bases and the J segment 4 bases; nucleotides outside the gene matches: 6. Looked up from germline, CDR1 is LNHNV and CDR2 is YYDKDF (reference sequence). Here the CDR3 reads CATSREQGIIYEQYF. The CDR3 DNA reads as TGTGCCACCAGCAGAGAACAGGGGATTATTTACGAGCAGTACTTC.

The V gene is TRBV4-3, the J gene TRBJ2-3, with 7 bases matching TRBD2. The germline V gene has CDR1 LGHNA and CDR2 YSLEER. Unmatched junction bases numbered 3, after V lost 4 bases and J lost 2 bases. This CDR3 region has 14 residues. CDR3 sequence reads: CASSRLADTDTQYF. In DNA, the CDR3 is TGCGCCAGCAGCCGCCTAGCGGACACAGATACGCAGTATTTT.

This CDR3 is CASSGGVQVIYGYTF. CDR3 nucleotide sequence: TGTGCCAGCAGCGGGGGGGTGCAAGTCATCTATGGCTACACCTTC. The chain uses TRBV5-6 and TRBJ1-2, with D possibly matching TRBD1 (5 bases). The V gene lost 4 bases and the J gene lost 4 bases, with 17 bases spanning the gap. Per germline, CDR1 SGHDT and CDR2 YYEEEE. CDR3 size: 15 residues.

This chain connects TRBV2 to TRBJ2-7, with TRBD2 as a possible D gene (7 bases). Trimming shortened V by 5 bases and J by 6 bases, and 14 bases separated the two germline ends. Germline lookup yields CDR1 SNHLY and CDR2 FYNNEI. The CDR3 sequence is 13 residues long. This chain's CDR3 is CASSRGAALEQYF. The CDR3 region has the DNA TGTGCCAGCAGTCGGGGGGCAGCCCTCGAGCAGTACTTC.

V gene TRBV30 combines with J gene TRBJ1-4, with D unclear. Trimming cost V 1 base and J 1 base, with 10 bases left between them. The CDR3 sequence is 15 residues long. Germline-derived CDR1 and CDR2 are GTSNPN and SVGIG (reference sequence). CDR3 region: CAWSEPSKTNEKLFF. Written as DNA, the CDR3 is TGTGCCTGGAGTGAACCGAGTAAAACTAATGAAAAACTGTTTTTT.

The chain recombines TRBV5-1 with TRBJ2-1; 11 positions agree with TRBD2. CDR1 is SGHRS, CDR2 YFSETQ, per germline. Trimming cost V 1 base and J 5 bases; bases outside gene matches: 2. The CDR3 is 15 amino acids. The CDR3 loop is CASSLTSGRDNEQFF. In nucleotides, the CDR3 is TGCGCCAGCAGCTTGACTAGCGGGAGAGACAATGAGCAGTTCTTC. Using reference TRBV5-1 and TRBJ2-1 for the parts outside the CDR3, the full variable domain is KAGVTQTPRYLIKTRGQQVTLSCSPISGHRSVSWYQQTPGQGLQFLFEYFSETQRNKGNFPGRFSGRQFSNSRSEMNVSTLELGDSALYLCASSLTSGRDNEQFFGPGTRLTVL.

This sequence joins TRBV5-1 and TRBJ2-3; no reliable D call. The CDR3 has 14 residues. The ends were cut back, 0 bases at V and 2 bases at J, with 7 bases in the middle. CDR1 is SGHRS, CDR2 YFSETQ, per germline. CDR3 residues: CASSLVGTTDTQYF. Written as DNA, the CDR3 is TGCGCCAGCAGCTTGGTGGGAACCACAGATACGCAGTATTTT. Drawing the rest from reference TRBV5-1 and TRBJ2-3, the complete variable domain is KAGVTQTPRYLIKTRGQQVTLSCSPISGHRSVSWYQQTPGQGLQFLFEYFSETQRNKGNFPGRFSGRQFSNSRSEMNVSTLELGDSALYLCASSLVGTTDTQYFGPGTRLTVL.

The chain couples TRBV7-2 to TRBJ1-2; possibly TRBD1 for D (5 bases). Looked up from germline, CDR1 is SGHTA and CDR2 is FQGNSA. Deletions cut 3 bases from V and 2 bases from J, with 10 bases between. The CDR3 length is 14 residues. The CDR3 DNA reads as TGTGCCAGCAGCTTGGGACGGTCGAACTATGGCTACACCTTC. Translating gives CASSLGRSNYGYTF.

V gene TRBV2 combines with J gene TRBJ2-3; D is undetermined. V was cut by 2 bases and J by 4 bases, with 7 bases left in between. Germline V CDR1 and CDR2: SNHLY, FYNNEI. The CDR3 contains 13 residues. The CDR3 DNA follows: TGTGCCAGCAGTGAATTCTCCCCAGATACGCAGTATTTT. Translation: CASSEFSPDTQYF. The full variable domain, its missing parts supplied by reference TRBV2 and TRBJ2-3, is EPEVTQTPSHQVTQMGQEVILRCVPISNHLYFYWYRQILGQKVEFLVSFYNNEISEKSEIFDDQFSVERPDGSNFTLKIRSTKLEDSAMYFCASSEFSPDTQYFGPGTRLTVL.